Each of the 21 T cell receptor beta chains below was sequenced from the same sample in a study of blood T cell repertoires in COVID-19. This table comes from immunoSEQ multiplex PCR, and its TCRdb copy is limited to in-frame clones, with some not included. The table shows roughly 100,000 clones, with roughly 80% occurring only once. Material: peripheral blood. These receptors were collected from a man aged 80 or over with active or convalescent COVID-19.

This clone was detected a few times. V is TRBV5-6 and J is TRBJ2-1, with a tentative D call TRBD2 (5 bases). The CDR3 consists of 16 residues. The germline gives CDR1 SGHDT, CDR2 YYEEEE. Between the trimmed V and J ends, which lost 2 bases and 7 bases, there was a span of 19 bases. Written as DNA, the CDR3 is TGTGCCAGCAGCTTCGGTGTGGGGAGTCGGTTGAATGAGCAGTTCTTC. Translating gives CASSFGVGSRLNEQFF. Drawing the rest from reference TRBV5-6 and TRBJ2-1, the complete variable domain is DAGVTQSPTHLIKTRGQQVTLRCSPKSGHDTVSWYQQALGQGPQFIFQYYEEEERQRGNFPDRFSGHQFPNYSSELNVNALLLGDSALYLCASSFGVGSRLNEQFFGPGTRLTVL.

This clone has just one count. CDR3 nucleotide sequence: TGCAGTGCTAGTGCCGCGATAAGCTATGGCTACACCTTC. This translates into CSASAAISYGYTF. The chain couples TRBV20-1 to TRBJ1-2; no clear D. Germline V gives CDR1 DFQATT, CDR2 SNEGSKA (reference sequence). The CDR3 is made up of 13 amino acids. With 3 bases removed from V and 4 bases from J, the gap between germline ends came to 12 bases.

The rearrangement joins TRBV5-1 to TRBJ2-7; no firm D call. V was pared by 4 bases and J by 5 bases, with 7 bases between. This CDR3 is 11 amino acids long. Germline V CDR1 and CDR2: SGHRS, YFSETQ. Written as DNA, the CDR3 is TGCGCCAGCAGCCTTCTTAACGAGCAGTACTTC. It encodes CASSLLNEQYF.

This clone was counted once. This chain joins TRBV5-1 and TRBJ1-2, with 9 bases identical to TRBD1. Germline V gives CDR1 SGHRS, CDR2 YFSETQ. J gave up 1 base and V 4 bases, and 5 bases lay outside the gene matches. The CDR3 is 15 amino acids. The CDR3 nucleotides read TGCGCCAGCAGCGCCCCGGGACAGGGTAACTATGGCTACACCTTC. This translates into CASSAPGQGNYGYTF.

V usage is TRBV6-2 or TRBV6-3 and J usage is TRBJ2-5; D is uncertain. The V gene lost 7 bases and the J gene lost 4 bases, with 16 bases spanning the gap. CDR1 is MNHEY and CDR2 is SVGEGT in the germline V gene. The CDR3 covers 14 residues. The CDR3, as DNA: TGTGCCAGCACCTACTCTAGTATCTTAGAGACCCAGTACTTC. Translated: CASTYSSILETQYF.

This rearrangement joins TRBV4-1 to TRBJ2-5; 11 nucleotides match TRBD1. Trimming took 4 bases from V and 5 from J; bases not matched to a gene: 3. Germline V gene lookup returns CDR1 MGHRA and CDR2 YSYEKL. CDR3 length: 14 amino acids. For the CDR3, the DNA is TGCGCCAGCAGCCGTAGGGACAGGGGGGAGACCCAGTACTTC. It specifies CASSRRDRGETQYF.

This rearrangement joins TRBV4-1 to TRBJ2-7; 11 nucleotides line up with TRBD2. V shed 4 bases, J shed 3 bases, and the junction held 5 bases outside the gene matches. The CDR3 has 15 residues. Germline V gene lookup returns CDR1 MGHRA and CDR2 YSYEKL. CDR3 bases: TGCGCCAGCAGCCTCGGGACTAGCGGCCTCTACGAGCAGTACTTC. It encodes CASSLGTSGLYEQYF.

This chain uses TRBV27 with TRBJ2-5; 7 positions match TRBD2. This CDR3 is 16 amino acids long. Trimming removed 3 bases from V and 2 bases from J; junction bases left unmatched: 9. CDR1 and CDR2 from the germline V gene are MNHEY and SMNVEV (reference sequence). This chain's CDR3 is CASSFGSVGGQETQYF. CDR3 bases: TGTGCCAGCAGTTTCGGTTCTGTGGGAGGGCAAGAGACCCAGTACTTC.

The chain combines TRBV5-1 with TRBJ2-3, with 8 bases lining up with TRBD2. Germline V CDR1 and CDR2: SGHRS, YFSETQ. This CDR3 contains 16 residues. The J segment lost 3 bases and the V segment lost 0 bases, leaving 6 bases of the junction unmatched. The CDR3 DNA sequence: TGCGCCAGCAGCTTGGAACCGGGACTAGTGACAGATACGCAGTATTTT. It translates to CASSLEPGLVTDTQYF.

This clone was counted once. The V gene is TRBV24-1, the J gene TRBJ2-5; TRBD1 is a possible D gene (6 bases). Per the germline V gene, CDR1 is KGHDR and CDR2 is SFDVKD. The CDR3 extends over 15 amino acids. The V and J ends lost 3 bases and 1 base respectively, with 11 bases between them. The CDR3 region is CATSDQGISQETQYF. The CDR3 region has the DNA TGTGCCACCAGTGATCAGGGGATCTCCCAAGAGACCCAGTACTTC.

The gene calls are TRBV6-5 and TRBJ1-2, with TRBD1 matching over 9 bases. Germline V gives CDR1 MNHEY, CDR2 SVGAGI. The CDR3 contains 15 residues. J was trimmed by 7 bases and V by 6 bases; bases with no gene match: 12. CDR3 amino acids: CASRPPGTGRGGYTF. CDR3 DNA sequence: TGTGCCAGCAGACCCCCGGGGACAGGGCGGGGTGGCTACACCTTC.

In this sample, this clone turned up a few times. The chain carries TRBV21-1 and TRBJ1-5; no check of the table's D call, TRBD1, against the DNA was made. TRBV21-1 constitutes a pseudogene. The CDR3 loop spans 19 amino acids. This CDR3 is CASSRSRVGKAYSNQPQHF. As DNA, the CDR3 is TGTGCCAGCAGCAGAAGCAGGGTAGGGAAGGCCTATAGCAATCAGCCCCAGCATTTT.

The CDR3 protein is CASSLGTPGHEQYF. CDR3 nucleotides: TGTGCCAGCAGTTTAGGGACACCCGGCCACGAGCAGTACTTC. The gene calls are TRBV27 and TRBJ2-7; possible D gene TRBD1, 6 bases. Germline V gene lookup returns CDR1 MNHEY and CDR2 SMNVEV (reference sequence). V lost 2 bases to trimming and J lost 5 bases, with 13 bases between them. The CDR3 runs 14 residues.

This clone came up a few times. This chain links TRBV6-2 or TRBV6-3 with TRBJ1-5; 7 nucleotides match TRBD1. This CDR3 is built from 12 residues. With V trimmed by 6 bases and J by 11 bases, 7 bases remained unmatched. The germline V gene has CDR1 MNHEY and CDR2 SVGEGT. The CDR3 DNA sequence: TGTGCCAGCAGCCAGACAGGGAGAACCCAGCATTTT. Translating gives CASSQTGRTQHF.

J is TRBJ1-2 and V is TRBV5-6; D may be TRBD1 (5 bases). CDR3 length equals 15 residues. Trimming cost V 0 bases and J 5 bases, with 14 bases left between them. Germline loops: CDR1 SGHDT, CDR2 YYEEEE. The CDR3 is CASSLGTDAGYGYTF. CDR3 DNA: TGTGCCAGCAGCTTGGGCACAGATGCAGGGTATGGCTACACCTTC.

V is TRBV27 and J is TRBJ2-1; TRBD2 is a possible D gene (6 bases). Germline CDR1 and CDR2: MNHEY and SMNVEV (reference sequence). V dropped 6 bases and J dropped 3 bases, with 9 bases sitting between them. This CDR3 region has 13 residues. Here the CDR3 reads CASRGGGYNEQFF. CDR3 in DNA: TGTGCCAGCAGGGGGGGAGGCTACAATGAGCAGTTCTTC.

Only a few counts were recorded for this clone. The rearrangement links TRBV19 to TRBJ2-1; TRBD1 matches 9 bases. Germline trimming cut 5 bases from V and 4 bases from J; bases unmatched to any gene: 9. The CDR3 covers 16 residues. Germline V gene lookup returns CDR1 LNHDA and CDR2 SQIVND (reference sequence). The CDR3 coding sequence is TGTGCCAGTAGTCCCCGCGGGGACAGGGATTACAATGAGCAGTTCTTC. This encodes CASSPRGDRDYNEQFF.

This chain uses TRBV7-2 with TRBJ1-2; perhaps TRBD1 as D (5 bases). Germline-derived CDR1 and CDR2 are SGHTA and FQGNSA. The CDR3 totals 13 residues. Trimming took 4 bases from V and 4 from J, leaving 10 bases between them. The CDR3 bases are TGTGCCAGCAGCTCGCCCGGGGGCTATGGCTACACCTTC. Translation: CASSSPGGYGYTF. The whole variable domain, filled in from reference TRBV7-2 and TRBJ1-2, reads GAGVSQSPSNKVTEKGKDVELRCDPISGHTALYWYRQSLGQGLEFLIYFQGNSAPDKSGLPSDRFSAERTGGSVSTLTIQRTQQEDSAVYLCASSSPGGYGYTFGSGTRLTVV.

The chain employs TRBV2 and TRBJ2-1, with D tentatively TRBD1 (5 bases). CDR1 and CDR2 from the germline V gene are SNHLY and FYNNEI. V gave up 6 bases and J gave up 9 bases, with 12 bases separating them. The CDR3 spans 12 residues. The DNA for the CDR3 is TGTGCCAGCAGACTACAGGTCTTTGAGCAGTTCTTC. It codes for CASRLQVFEQFF.

This clone was observed a single time. J is TRBJ2-5 and V is TRBV4-3, with 7 bases fitting TRBD2. Germline CDR1 and CDR2: LGHNA and YSLEER. The CDR3 runs 13 residues. V trimming: 3 bases; J trimming: 14 bases; junction bases outside the gene matches: 12. The CDR3 bases are TGCGCCAGCAGCCAGTATCGGGACTACCCCATCTACTTC. This sequence encodes CASSQYRDYPIYF.

The chain is built from TRBV11-2 and TRBJ2-2; no clear D gene. In germline, CDR1 is SGHAT, CDR2 FQNNGV. Trimming shortened V by 5 bases and J by 7 bases, and 11 bases separated the two germline ends. CDR3 length: 13 residues. The DNA for the CDR3 is TGTGCCAGCAGCCCCCGAGTTGGCGGGGAGCTGTTTTTT. Translation gives CASSPRVGGELFF.